What follows is one T cell receptor beta chain and its context. These data are taken from a study of human T cells and chemical hapten exposure. Across the whole study: A patient group, mainly female, showed alopecia areata, totalis or universalis.

This CDR3 spans 14 amino acids. Trimming took 6 bases from V and 4 from J; bases not matched to a gene: 9. A single record per CDR3 protein comes from TCRdb applying MiXCR to the RACE reads. The data hold fewer than 300,000 distinct CDR3 sequences, with about 8.1% observed a single time. Indicated time point: pre-sensitization, week 0. Noted treatment: therapeutic diphenylcyclopropenone sensitization with weekly scalp DPC. This sample comprised whole blood, obtained in connection with sensitization to the hapten diphenylcyclopropenone (DPC). This clonotype was sampled from a woman aged 40 to 49 with alopecia areata. Some clones in this sample may be carry-over from other donors' samples. V gene TRBV12-3 or TRBV12-4 combines with J gene TRBJ2-7, with TRBD2 identical over 7 bases. CDR3 DNA: TGTGCCAGCAGGCCTAGCGGACCCATTTACGAGCAGTACTTC. It yields the protein CASRPSGPIYEQYF.